The source of this T cell receptor (beta chain) is a study of T-cell reconstitution after alpha-beta-depleted transplantation in children. General observations from the study: Reportedly, only several hundred clones from non-depleted graft cells drove alpha-beta T-cell counts at about two months. From newly produced T cells came most of the T-cell counts and diversity one year after transplant. Elevated TCRbeta diversity at day 60 was traced, in some patients, to surviving recipient T cells and thymic progenitors.

TCRbeta library preparation incorporated unique molecular identifiers. TCRdb passed the PCR reads through MiXCR, listing each CDR3 protein once. The repertoire holds 200,000 to 300,000 distinct CDR3 sequences, 24% seen once, with roughly 5% in the top ten. Looked up from germline, CDR1 is SQVTM and CDR2 is ANQGSEA. CDR3 length equals 13 residues. V lost 3 bases, J lost 7 bases, and 15 bases lay in between. The sample holds a few counts of this clonotype. Its antigen remains unidentified. The clonotype was recovered from a female patient aged 2-9 years who had a stem cell transplant for congenital amegakaryocytic thrombocytopenia, so the T cells may come from the graft donor. This chain joins TRBV29-1 and TRBJ1-2, with D possibly TRBD1 on 6 matching bases. Sequencing was performed on PBMCs, mostly from graft donor cells, taken 360 days after TCRalphabeta/CD19-depleted stem cell transplant. As DNA, the CDR3 is TGCAGCGTTGAGTGGGACACCGGAGGTGGCTACACCTTC. This sequence encodes CSVEWDTGGGYTF.